This TCR beta chain was retrieved from a study of shared clonotypes between healthy human individuals. Notes on the study in general: When naive CD4 clonotypes were compared across a few donors, 4% to 5.5% were shared. Clonotype sharing across donors was expected to vary with sequencing depth.

Remarks on this clone: The antigen is undetermined. Germline and junction disagree at one end, which may indicate a read error.

The method was immunoSEQ multiplex PCR; TCRdb's version includes in-frame clones alone and lacks a portion of them. Seen here are about 1,900,000 clones, approximately 95% observed once, and the top ten hold 0.95% to 1.5%. CD45RO-negative, CCR7-selected cells formed the naive CD8 fraction, which excluded terminally differentiated effector memory CD45RA+ cells. The TCR comes from a man aged 18 to 30 in good health. The sample comprised naive CD8+ T cells sorted from blood.

For the CDR3, the DNA is TGTGCCAGCAGTGACAATGGGGGTCCCAAAAGCATTCAGTACTTC. This encodes CASSDNGGPKSIQYF. The gene calls are TRBV2 and TRBJ2-4; D is tentatively TRBD1 or TRBD2 (5 bases each). The CDR3 spans 15 residues. The V gene's germline CDR1 is SNHLY and CDR2 FYNNEI.